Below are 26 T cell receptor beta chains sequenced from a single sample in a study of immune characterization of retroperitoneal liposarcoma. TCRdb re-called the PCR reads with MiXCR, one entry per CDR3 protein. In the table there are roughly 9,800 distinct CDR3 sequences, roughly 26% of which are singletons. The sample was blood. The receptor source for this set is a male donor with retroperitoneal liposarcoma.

CDR3 nucleotide sequence: TGTGCCTGGAGACCGCCGGGACTACCCTCTTACAATGAGCAGTACTTC. Translating gives CAWRPPGLPSYNEQYF. This rearrangement joins TRBV30 to TRBJ2-5; TRBD2 matches at 7 bases. The CDR3 contains 16 residues. V gave up 3 bases and J gave up 11 bases; unmatched junction bases: 21. The germline V gene encodes CDR1 GTSNPN and CDR2 SVGIG (reference sequence).

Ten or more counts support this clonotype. CDR3 DNA: TGCGCCAGCAGTGACAGGGCGAACACTGAAGCTTTCTTT. Amino acids: CASSDRANTEAFF. This chain links TRBV10-1 with TRBJ1-1; D is possibly TRBD1 (5 bases). Germline lookup yields CDR1 WNHNN and CDR2 SYGVQD (reference sequence). CDR3 length: 13 amino acids. Trimming pared 3 bases from V and 1 base from J, leaving 6 bases between.

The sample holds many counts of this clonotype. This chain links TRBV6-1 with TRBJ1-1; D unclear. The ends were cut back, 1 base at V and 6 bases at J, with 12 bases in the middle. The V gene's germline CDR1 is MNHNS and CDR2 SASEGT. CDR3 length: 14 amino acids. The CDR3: CASSEDWTDPEAFF. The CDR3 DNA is TGTGCCAGCAGTGAAGACTGGACCGACCCTGAAGCTTTCTTT.

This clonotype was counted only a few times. CDR3 in amino acids: CASRLHEATGDTEAFF. In DNA form, the CDR3 reads TGTGCCAGCAGGCTCCATGAGGCTACTGGGGACACTGAAGCTTTCTTT. The J gene is TRBJ1-1, the V gene TRBV6-1; D is unclear. Germline V gene sequence: CDR1 MNHNS, CDR2 SASEGT. Deletions cut 6 bases from V and 3 bases from J, with 20 bases between. The CDR3 runs to 16 residues.

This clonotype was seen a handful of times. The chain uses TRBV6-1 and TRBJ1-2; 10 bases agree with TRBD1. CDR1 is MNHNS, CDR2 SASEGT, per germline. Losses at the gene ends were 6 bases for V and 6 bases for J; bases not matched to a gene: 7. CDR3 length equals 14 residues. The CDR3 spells CASSHSGQGNGYTF. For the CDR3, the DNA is TGTGCCAGCAGCCACTCGGGACAGGGGAATGGCTACACCTTC.

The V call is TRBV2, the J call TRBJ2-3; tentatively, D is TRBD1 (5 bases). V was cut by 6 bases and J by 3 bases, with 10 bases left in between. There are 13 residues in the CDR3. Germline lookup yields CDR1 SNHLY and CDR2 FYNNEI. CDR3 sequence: CASSPSGTDTQYF. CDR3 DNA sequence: TGTGCCAGCAGCCCATCAGGGACAGATACGCAGTATTTT.

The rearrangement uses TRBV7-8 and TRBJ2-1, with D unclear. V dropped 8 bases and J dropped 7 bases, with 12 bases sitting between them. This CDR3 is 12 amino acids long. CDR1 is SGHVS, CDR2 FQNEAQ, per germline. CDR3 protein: CASLDGVNEQFF. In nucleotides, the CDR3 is TGTGCCAGCTTAGATGGTGTGAATGAGCAGTTCTTC.

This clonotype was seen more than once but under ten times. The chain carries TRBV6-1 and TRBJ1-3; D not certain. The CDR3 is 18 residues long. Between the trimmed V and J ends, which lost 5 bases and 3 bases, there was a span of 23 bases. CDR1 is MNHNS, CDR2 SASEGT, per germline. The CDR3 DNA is TGTGCCAGCAGTCGAACCCGACTCGGGCACCTGGATGGAAACACCATATATTTT. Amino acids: CASSRTRLGHLDGNTIYF.

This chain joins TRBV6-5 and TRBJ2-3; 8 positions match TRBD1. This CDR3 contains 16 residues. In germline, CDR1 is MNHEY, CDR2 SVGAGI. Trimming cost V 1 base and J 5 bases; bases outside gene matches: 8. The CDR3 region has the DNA TGTGCCAGCAGTTACTACTCCGGGACAGGTGGAGATACGCAGTATTTT. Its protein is CASSYYSGTGGDTQYF.

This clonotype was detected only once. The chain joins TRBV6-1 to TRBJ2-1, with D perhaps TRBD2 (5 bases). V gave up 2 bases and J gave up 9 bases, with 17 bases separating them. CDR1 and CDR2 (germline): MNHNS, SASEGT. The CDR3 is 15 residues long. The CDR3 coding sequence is TGTGCCAGCAGTGAAACGCCCGCGCAAGAGGGTGAGCAGTTCTTC. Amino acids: CASSETPAQEGEQFF.

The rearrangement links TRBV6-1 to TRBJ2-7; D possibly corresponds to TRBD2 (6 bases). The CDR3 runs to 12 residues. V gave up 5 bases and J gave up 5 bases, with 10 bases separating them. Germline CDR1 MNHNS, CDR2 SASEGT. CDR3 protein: CASSWGVNEQYV. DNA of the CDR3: TGTGCCAGCAGTTGGGGGGTCAACGAGCAGTACGTC.

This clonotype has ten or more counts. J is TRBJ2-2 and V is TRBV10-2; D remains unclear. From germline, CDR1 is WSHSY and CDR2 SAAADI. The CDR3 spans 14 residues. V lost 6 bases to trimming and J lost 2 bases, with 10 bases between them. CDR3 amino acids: CASRVGPNTGELFF. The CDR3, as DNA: TGCGCCAGCAGAGTCGGACCCAACACCGGGGAGCTGTTTTTT.

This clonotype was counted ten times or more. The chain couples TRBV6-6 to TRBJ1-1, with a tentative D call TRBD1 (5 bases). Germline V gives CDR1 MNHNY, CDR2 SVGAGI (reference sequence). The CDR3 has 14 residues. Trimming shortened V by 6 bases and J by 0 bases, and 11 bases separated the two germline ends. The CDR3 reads CASRSGSVNTEAFF. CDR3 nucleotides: TGTGCCAGCAGATCAGGGTCGGTGAACACTGAAGCTTTCTTT.

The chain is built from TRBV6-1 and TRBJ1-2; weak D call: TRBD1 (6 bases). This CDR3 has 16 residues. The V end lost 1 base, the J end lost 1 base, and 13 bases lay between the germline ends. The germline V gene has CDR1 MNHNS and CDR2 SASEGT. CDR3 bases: TGTGCCAGCAGTGAAGGACTGGGGGGGCTTAACTATGGCTACACCTTC. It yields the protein CASSEGLGGLNYGYTF.

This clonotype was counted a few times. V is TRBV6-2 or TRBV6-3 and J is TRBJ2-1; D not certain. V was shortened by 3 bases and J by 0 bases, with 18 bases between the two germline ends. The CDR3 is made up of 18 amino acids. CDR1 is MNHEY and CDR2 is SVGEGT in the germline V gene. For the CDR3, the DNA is TGTGCCAGCAGTTATCTGACCGGCGGCTCTAGCTCCTACAATGAGCAGTTCTTC. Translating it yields CASSYLTGGSSSYNEQFF.

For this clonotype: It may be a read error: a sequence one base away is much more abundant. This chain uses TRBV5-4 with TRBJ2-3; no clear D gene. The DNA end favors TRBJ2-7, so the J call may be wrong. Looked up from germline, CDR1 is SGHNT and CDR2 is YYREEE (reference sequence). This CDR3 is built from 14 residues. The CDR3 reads CASSLGPWVEEQYF. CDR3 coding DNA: TGTGCCAGCAGCTTGGGGCCCTGGGTCGAAGAGCAGTACTTC.

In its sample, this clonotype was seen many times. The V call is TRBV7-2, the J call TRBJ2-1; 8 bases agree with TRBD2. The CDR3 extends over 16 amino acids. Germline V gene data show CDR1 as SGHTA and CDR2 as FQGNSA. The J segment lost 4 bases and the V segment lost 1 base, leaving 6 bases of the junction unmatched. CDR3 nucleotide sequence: TGTGCCAGCAGCTTAGTGGTGGCGGGGGGTTACAATGAGCAGTTCTTC. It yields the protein CASSLVVAGGYNEQFF.

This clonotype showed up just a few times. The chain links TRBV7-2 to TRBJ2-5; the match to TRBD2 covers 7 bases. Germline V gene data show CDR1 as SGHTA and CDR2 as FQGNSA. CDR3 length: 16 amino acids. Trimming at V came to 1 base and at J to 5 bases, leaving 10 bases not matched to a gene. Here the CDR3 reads CASSLVWAGAVETQYF. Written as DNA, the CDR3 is TGTGCCAGCAGCTTAGTCTGGGCGGGAGCGGTGGAGACCCAGTACTTC.

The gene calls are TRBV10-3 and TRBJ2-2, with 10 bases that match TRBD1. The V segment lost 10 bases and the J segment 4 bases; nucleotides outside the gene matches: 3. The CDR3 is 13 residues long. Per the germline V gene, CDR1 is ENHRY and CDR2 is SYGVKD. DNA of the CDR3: TGTGCCACCGGGACAGGGGTCACCGGGGAGCTGTTTTTT. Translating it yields CATGTGVTGELFF.

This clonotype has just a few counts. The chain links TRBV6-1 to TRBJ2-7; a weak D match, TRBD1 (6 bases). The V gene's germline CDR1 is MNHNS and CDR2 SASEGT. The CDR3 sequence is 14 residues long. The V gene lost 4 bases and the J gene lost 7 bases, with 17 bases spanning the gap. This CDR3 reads CASSVQGLMSEQYF. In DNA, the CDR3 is TGTGCCAGCAGTGTGCAGGGGCTAATGAGTGAGCAGTACTTC.

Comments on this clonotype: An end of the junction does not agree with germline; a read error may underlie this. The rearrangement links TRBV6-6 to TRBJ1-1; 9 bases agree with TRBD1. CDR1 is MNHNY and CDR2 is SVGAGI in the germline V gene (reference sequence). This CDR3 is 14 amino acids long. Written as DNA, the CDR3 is TGTGTCAGCAGCCGGACAGGGGTGGACACTGAAGCTTTCTTT. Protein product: CVSSRTGVDTEAFF.

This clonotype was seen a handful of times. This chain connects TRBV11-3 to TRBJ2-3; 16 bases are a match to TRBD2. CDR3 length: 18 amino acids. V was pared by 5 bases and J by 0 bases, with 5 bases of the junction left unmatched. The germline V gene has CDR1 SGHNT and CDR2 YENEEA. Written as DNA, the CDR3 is TGTGCCAGCAGCCAGGGACTAGCGGGGGGGCTTAGCACAGATACGCAGTATTTT. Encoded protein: CASSQGLAGGLSTDTQYF.

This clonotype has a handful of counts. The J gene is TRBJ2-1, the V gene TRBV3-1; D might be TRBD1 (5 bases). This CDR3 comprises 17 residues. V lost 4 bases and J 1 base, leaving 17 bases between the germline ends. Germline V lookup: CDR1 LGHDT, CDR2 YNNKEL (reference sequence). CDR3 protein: CASSPKVTGPSYNEQFF. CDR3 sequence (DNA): TGTGCCAGCAGCCCGAAGGTTACAGGACCGTCCTACAATGAGCAGTTCTTC.

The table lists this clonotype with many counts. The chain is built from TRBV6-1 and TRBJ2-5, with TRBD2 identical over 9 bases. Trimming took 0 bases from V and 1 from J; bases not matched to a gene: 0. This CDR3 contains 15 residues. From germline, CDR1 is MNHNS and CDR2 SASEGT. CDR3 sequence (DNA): TGTGCCAGCAGTGAAGCTAGCGGGGGCCAAGAGACCCAGTACTTC. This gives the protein CASSEASGGQETQYF.

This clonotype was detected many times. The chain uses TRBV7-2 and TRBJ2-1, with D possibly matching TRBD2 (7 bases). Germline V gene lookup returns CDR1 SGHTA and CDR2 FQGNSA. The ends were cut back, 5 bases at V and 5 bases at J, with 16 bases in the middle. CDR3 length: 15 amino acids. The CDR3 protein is CASSERWRGHNEQFF. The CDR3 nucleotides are TGTGCCAGCAGCGAAAGATGGCGGGGGCACAATGAGCAGTTCTTC.

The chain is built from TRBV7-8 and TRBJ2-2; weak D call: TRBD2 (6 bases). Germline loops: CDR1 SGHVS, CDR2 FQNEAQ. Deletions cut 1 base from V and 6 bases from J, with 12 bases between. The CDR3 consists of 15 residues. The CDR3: CASSLGLGGPGELFF. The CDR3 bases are TGTGCCAGCAGCTTAGGTCTCGGGGGACCCGGGGAGCTGTTTTTT.